The TCR beta chain described here comes from a study of shared clonotypes between healthy human individuals. Study observations and caveats: Across subsets, estimated richness was generally greater for naive than for memory populations. Inspection by rarefaction showed sorted-subset sequencing to be incomplete despite large depth.

This clone was seen only a few times. Its matching antigen is unknown. The CDR3 is made up of 14 amino acids. Germline V gives CDR1 MNHEY, CDR2 SVGAGI. V was shortened by 5 bases and J by 1 base, with 12 bases between the two germline ends. Clones were sequenced by immunoSEQ multiplex PCR, and TCRdb holds only the in-frame ones, with some missing. The sample consists of over a million clones, around 98.5% of them appearing once. This clonotype originated in a young man in good health. The sequencing input was naive CD4+ T cells sorted from blood. Described subset: CD45RA+ positively selected. The chain combines TRBV6-5 with TRBJ2-7, with D possibly TRBD2 on 6 matching bases. CDR3 nucleotides: TGTGCCAGCAGTCCCCTCGGAGGGTCCTACGAGCAGTACTTC. Its translation: CASSPLGGSYEQYF.